The T cell receptor (beta chain) described here comes from a study of Graves' ophthalmopathy and Graves' hyperthyroidism. Study-level results: Sensitivity of approximately 70% and specificity of 72% to 85% were achieved by the model that predicted ophthalmopathy progression.

This clonotype was detected ten times or more. Antigen specificity is unknown. The V and J ends lost 0 bases and 7 bases respectively, with 17 bases between them. This CDR3 region has 17 residues. CDR1 SGHRS and CDR2 YFSETQ come from the germline V gene. RNA transcripts served as template for amplifying TCR beta CDR3 sequences. First-round RT-PCR used HTBI primers; second-round multiplex PCR followed. Using its own MiXCR run on the multiplex PCR reads, TCRdb lists one record per CDR3 protein. The sample has some 360,000 distinct CDR3 sequences, 15% to 20% seen once. V is TRBV5-1 and J is TRBJ1-6; no firm D call. The clonotype originates from an adult woman with stable Graves' hyperthyroidism. The sample was peripheral blood. The CDR3 sequence is CASSLDRDGLRNSPLHF. DNA for the CDR3: TGCGCCAGCAGCTTGGATCGAGATGGACTTCGGAATTCACCCCTCCACTTT.